These T cell receptor beta chains were read from a single sample in a study of T cells after yellow fever vaccination. TCRdb used MiXCR to reprocess the 5' RACE reads, holding one entry per CDR3 protein. This table holds 400,000 or so distinct CDR3 sequences, around a tenth found once. Sequencing used PBMCs, obtained on the day of the first yellow fever vaccination. The receptors shown here come from a man between 18 and 35 years old who received the YFV17D yellow fever vaccine. CDR3s include the opening cysteine and the closing phenylalanine or tryptophan. The order of the fields is clone size, D gene, J gene, V gene, CDR3 protein, CDR3 DNA. The D gene is left open where the match is weak. Where a row states a size, it is once, few, many or the class of an expanded clone; other rows omit it.

few | - | TRBJ2-5 | TRBV13 | CASSLVGLRETQYF | TGTGCCAGCAGCTTAGTGGGGTTGAGGGAGACCCAGTACTTC
few | - | TRBJ1-1 | TRBV14 | CASSRRTDANTEAFF | TGTGCCAGCAGCCGAAGGACGGACGCCAACACTGAAGCTTTCTTT
many | - | TRBJ2-7 | TRBV4-3 | CASSRTTEAYEQYF | TGCGCCAGCAGCCGAACGACAGAAGCCTACGAGCAGTACTTC
few | TRBD2 | TRBJ2-3 | TRBV7-2 | CASSLALNRGGVPDTQYF | TGTGCCAGCAGCTTAGCGCTAAATCGGGGGGGGGTCCCAGATACGCAGTATTTT
- | - | TRBJ1-6 | TRBV18 | CASSTGLTAGPLHF | TGTGCCAGCTCAACTGGTTTAACGGCAGGACCCCTCCACTTT
- | - | TRBJ1-2 | TRBV12-3/TRBV12-4 | CASSSAQDYTF | TGTGCCAGCAGTTCGGCCCAGGACTACACCTTC
few | TRBD1 | TRBJ1-5 | TRBV29-1 | CSVGTGFDQPQHF | TGCAGCGTTGGGACAGGGTTCGATCAGCCCCAGCATTTT
- | - | TRBJ2-5 | TRBV4-2 | CASSQSVRGEETQYF | TGTGCCAGCAGCCAGTCAGTTAGGGGGGAAGAGACCCAGTACTTC
many | TRBD1 | TRBJ1-6 | TRBV12-3/TRBV12-4 | CASSLLGTGASPLHF | TGTGCCAGCAGTTTGCTGGGGACAGGGGCTTCACCCCTCCACTTT
few | TRBD1 | TRBJ2-3 | TRBV5-8 | CASSPDRGWTDTQYF | TGTGCCAGCAGCCCGGACAGGGGATGGACAGATACGCAGTATTTT
few | TRBD1 | TRBJ2-7 | TRBV5-1 | CASSWDSPQGEQYF | TGCGCCAGCAGCTGGGACAGCCCTCAGGGCGAGCAGTACTTC
many | - | TRBJ2-4 | TRBV7-9 | CASSLEVNIQYF | TGTGCCAGCAGCTTAGAAGTAAACATTCAGTACTTC
few | - | TRBJ1-5 | TRBV20-1 | CSAPGGRSNQPQHF | TGCAGTGCTCCGGGGGGCAGGAGCAATCAGCCCCAGCATTTT
few | - | TRBJ2-5 | TRBV6-1 | CASSKTRGAEETQYF | TGTGCCAGCAGCAAAACACGGGGCGCAGAAGAGACCCAGTACTTC
few | - | TRBJ1-1 | TRBV30 | CAWSVLGSNTEAFF | TGTGCCTGGAGTGTATTGGGCAGCAACACTGAAGCTTTCTTT
many | - | TRBJ1-1 | TRBV5-1 | CASSFADPNTEAFF | TGCGCCAGCAGCTTTGCGGACCCGAACACTGAAGCTTTCTTT
- | - | TRBJ1-1 | TRBV9 | CASSVEVLNTEAFF | TGTGCCAGCAGCGTAGAGGTCCTGAACACTGAAGCTTTCTTT
few | - | TRBJ1-3 | TRBV5-5 | CASSTSRGSGNTIYF | TGTGCCAGCAGCACGAGCAGGGGCTCTGGAAACACCATATATTTT
few | - | TRBJ2-3 | TRBV7-2 | CASSLRFGGTDNTQYF | TGTGCCAGCAGCTTAAGATTCGGGGGTACGGATAATACGCAGTATTTT
- | - | TRBJ2-2 | TRBV10-3 | CAIISGNTGELFF | TGTGCCATCATTAGCGGTAACACCGGGGAGCTGTTTTTT
few | TRBD1 | TRBJ2-5 | TRBV20-1 | CSAISPGTGQETQYF | TGCAGTGCTATCTCACCCGGGACAGGGCAAGAGACCCAGTACTTC
- | - | TRBJ2-5 | TRBV6-5 | CASSYYRGTETQYF | TGTGCCAGCAGTTACTATCGCGGCACAGAGACCCAGTACTTC
few | - | TRBJ2-1 | TRBV20-1 | CSAKPLGRNNEQFF | TGCAGTGCTAAACCTCTAGGCCGAAACAATGAGCAGTTCTTC
many | - | TRBJ2-1 | TRBV7-2 | CASSHDGGFYNEQFF | TGTGCCAGCAGCCACGACGGAGGTTTCTACAATGAGCAGTTCTTC
- | - | TRBJ2-3 | TRBV9 | CASSVVDTSTDTQYF | TGTGCCAGCAGCGTAGTGGATACTAGCACAGATACGCAGTATTTT
- | - | TRBJ2-2 | TRBV19 | CASSRPALTGFTGELFF | TGTGCCAGTAGTCGCCCCGCCCTAACAGGGTTCACCGGGGAGCTGTTTTTT
few | TRBD2 | TRBJ2-5 | TRBV10-3 | CAISESGGRQETQYF | TGTGCCATCAGTGAATCGGGGGGGCGGCAAGAGACCCAGTACTTC
- | - | TRBJ1-1 | TRBV20-1 | CSALGNARATEAFF | TGCAGTGCCCTAGGGAACGCCAGGGCCACTGAAGCTTTCTTT
few | TRBD2 | TRBJ2-5 | TRBV7-9 | CASRGGARETQYF | TGTGCCAGCCGGGGGGGGGCTCGGGAGACCCAGTACTTC
- | - | TRBJ1-1 | TRBV6-5 | CASSWGGRENTEAFF | TGTGCCAGCAGTTGGGGGGGCAGGGAGAACACTGAAGCTTTCTTT
- | - | TRBJ2-7 | TRBV12-3/TRBV12-4 | CASSFVPFGEQYF | TGTGCCAGCAGTTTTGTCCCCTTCGGCGAGCAGTACTTC
few | - | TRBJ2-5 | TRBV12-3/TRBV12-4 | CASSFSVTGGVRSETQYF | TGTGCCAGCAGTTTTTCGGTGACCGGGGGAGTTCGGTCCGAGACCCAGTACTTC
- | TRBD2 | TRBJ2-1 | TRBV20-1 | CSARDQAGLYNEQFF | TGCAGTGCTAGAGACCAAGCGGGGTTGTACAATGAGCAGTTCTTC
- | - | TRBJ2-7 | TRBV27 | CASSRTASYEQYF | TGTGCCAGCAGTCGGACAGCATCCTACGAGCAGTACTTC
few | - | TRBJ1-1 | TRBV4-3 | CASSQELGIFAEAFF | TGCGCCAGCAGCCAAGAGCTGGGTATTTTCGCTGAAGCTTTCTTT
- | - | TRBJ2-3 | TRBV9 | CASSPWGTPDTQYF | TGTGCCAGCAGCCCCTGGGGTACACCAGATACGCAGTATTTT
many | TRBD2 | TRBJ2-3 | TRBV4-3 | CASSQDTGLAGSSTDTQYF | TGCGCCAGCAGCCAAGATACAGGACTAGCGGGTTCTAGCACAGATACGCAGTATTTT
few | - | TRBJ2-5 | TRBV5-4 | CASSSWVRGQETQYF | TGTGCCAGCAGCTCATGGGTTCGCGGCCAAGAGACCCAGTACTTC
few | TRBD1 | TRBJ1-5 | TRBV4-1 | CASSQEPGTGSNQPQHF | TGCGCCAGCAGCCAAGAGCCCGGGACAGGGAGCAATCAGCCCCAGCATTTT
- | TRBD1 | TRBJ2-7 | TRBV19 | CASSPTGTGGYEQYF | TGTGCCAGTAGTCCGACCGGGACAGGGGGGTATGAGCAGTACTTC
few | - | TRBJ2-5 | TRBV9 | CASPSFRVGETQYF | TGTGCCAGCCCCTCTTTCCGGGTGGGAGAGACCCAGTACTTC
few | - | TRBJ2-1 | TRBV6-5 | CASSYPGQPDGEQFF | TGTGCCAGCAGTTACCCGGGCCAACCGGACGGGGAGCAGTTCTTC
few | - | TRBJ1-4 | TRBV5-8 | CASSLGSSNEKLFF | TGTGCCAGCAGCTTGGGCAGTTCAAATGAAAAACTGTTTTTT
- | TRBD1 | TRBJ2-7 | TRBV18 | CASSNDRGREQYF | TGTGCCAGCTCAAACGACAGGGGGAGAGAGCAGTACTTC
- | TRBD2 | TRBJ2-3 | TRBV10-3 | CAIRHTSGGAEDTQYF | TGTGCCATCAGGCATACTAGCGGGGGGGCCGAAGATACGCAGTATTTT
many | - | TRBJ2-1 | TRBV5-1 | CASSLSNEQFF | TGCGCCAGCAGCTTGAGCAATGAGCAGTTCTTC
few | - | TRBJ2-1 | TRBV4-2 | CASSQGGVNKNEQFF | TGTGCCAGCAGCCAAGGAGGAGTAAACAAGAATGAGCAGTTCTTC
- | - | TRBJ2-3 | TRBV7-2 | CASSLWGKRDTQYF | TGTGCCAGCAGCTTATGGGGAAAGAGAGATACGCAGTATTTT
- | TRBD1 | TRBJ2-7 | TRBV7-9 | CASSLDRDSYEQYF | TGTGCCAGCAGCTTAGACCGGGACAGCTACGAGCAGTACTTC
few | - | TRBJ1-4 | TRBV7-9 | CASSLSGPNEKLFF | TGTGCCAGCAGCCTCAGTGGGCCTAATGAAAAACTGTTTTTT
- | - | TRBJ1-3 | TRBV4-2 | CASSQDLRSSGNTIYF | TGTGCCAGCAGCCAAGATCTAAGATCCTCTGGAAACACCATATATTTT
few | - | TRBJ1-6 | TRBV5-1 | CASSRLASYNSPLHF | TGCGCCAGCAGCCGACTAGCTAGTTATAATTCACCCCTCCACTTT
many | - | TRBJ2-1 | TRBV5-1 | CASSLVGTYGSYNEQFF | TGCGCCAGCAGCTTGGTGGGTACTTACGGCTCCTACAATGAGCAGTTCTTC
- | TRBD1 | TRBJ1-1 | TRBV5-1 | CASSLGGTGSTEAFF | TGCGCCAGCAGCCTTGGAGGGACAGGGAGCACTGAAGCTTTCTTT
- | TRBD1 | TRBJ2-4 | TRBV18 | CASSRDSGNIQYF | TGTGCCAGCTCACGGGACAGTGGAAACATTCAGTACTTC
many | TRBD2 | TRBJ2-5 | TRBV9 | CASSVAGGSGETQYF | TGTGCCAGCAGCGTAGCCGGGGGGTCAGGAGAGACCCAGTACTTC
many | TRBD2 | TRBJ2-5 | TRBV2 | CASSEPGGLRETQYF | TGTGCCAGCAGTGAACCGGGGGGGCTAAGGGAGACCCAGTACTTC
few | - | TRBJ2-5 | TRBV5-1 | CASSPHGFQETQYF | TGCGCCAGCAGCCCCCACGGATTCCAAGAGACCCAGTACTTC
many | TRBD2 | TRBJ2-1 | TRBV6-2/TRBV6-3 | CASSHRLAGFGNEQFF | TGTGCCAGCAGTCATAGACTAGCGGGTTTTGGCAATGAGCAGTTCTTC
- | - | TRBJ1-1 | TRBV19 | CASSILQNTEAFF | TGTGCCAGTAGTATCTTACAGAACACTGAAGCTTTCTTT